Here is one T cell receptor (beta chain) with its context. The antigen remains unidentified. The CDR3 has 14 residues. V was clipped by 5 bases and J by 4 bases, with 15 bases between them. From germline, CDR1 is SNHLY and CDR2 FYNNEI. The data derive from a study of T cells in localized non-small cell lung cancer. General study points: Detection in adjacent lung was observed for a median roughly 55 of the top 100 tumor clones.

The data were produced by immunoSEQ multiplex PCR, yet TCRdb's version contains in-frame clones alone and is incomplete. In the table there are approximately 41,000 clones, about nine tenths of which are singletons. The TCR was taken from a female donor older than 55 with stage I squamous cell lung carcinoma. The chain carries TRBV2 and TRBJ2-7; a possible D gene is TRBD1 (7 bases). Material: peripheral blood, obtained before any cancer treatment. CDR3 sequence reads: CASSRGTDLYEQYF. In DNA, the CDR3 is TGTGCCAGCAGTCGGGGGACAGATTTATACGAGCAGTACTTC.